Detailed here is one TCR beta chain. No antigen is known for it. One base away there is no much larger clone; base qualities are not given. CDR1 and CDR2 are read off the germline V gene as ENHRY and SYGVKD. Reading from cysteine to phenylalanine, the CDR3 counts 13 amino acids. The only DNA kept is the CDR3, 39 bases in frame from the first base. TCR CDR3 regions were amplified from genomic DNA by multiplex PCR using the deep immunoSEQ assay. For each cell subset, the extracted genomic DNA was distributed evenly across all wells of several immunoSEQ 96-well plates, and each plate served as one replicate. Each replicate PCR for sorted subsets received approximately 220 ng genomic DNA, equal to about 30,000 T cell genomes. The purified libraries were quantified using a Qubit 3.0 fluorometer, sized with a Bioanalyzer 2100, and then quantified again using the KAPA Library Quantification kit. Every immunoSEQ 96-well plate was sequenced on a separate single-read 150-cycle Illumina NextSeq 550 flow cell. The authors' analysis ran thus. Because the immunoSEQ output included only junctional sequences and no quality scores, the filtering could not be the same as the filtering used for full-length reads. Sequences were annotated with PyIR, a Python wrapper for IgBLAST v1.9, using IMGT germline references to assign V/J genes and CDR3. Any read was removed if the V/J assignment was weak (E-value above 1e-6), the CDR3 was missing, or the read contained stop codons, out-of-frame junctions, or ambiguous translated residues. A V3J clonotype was defined by an identical inferred V gene, J gene, and CDR3 amino acid sequence. Percentage overlap between repertoires was calculated by dividing the number of shared unique clonotypes by the size of the smaller repertoire. Richness of each repertoire was evaluated using RTK rarefaction, the Chao1 estimator, and Recon v2.1 estimates of unobserved clonotypes. OLGA was used to compute generation probabilities for all TCRbeta clonotypes that the gDNA method yielded from a few donors. This immuneACCESS table, as held by TCRdb, lists in-frame sequences with V and J called but not all clones. Of the missing ones, under half trace to an unresolved V gene in checked studies; the others have no known cause. Clonal size and the V and J genes are those of that table, whereas D and trimming came from the DNA. The sample records over a million clones, 75% to 80% of which are singletons. The ten largest clones add up to under 0.8% of the sample.

These data belong to a study of shared clonotypes between healthy human individuals (dated by TCRdb to the early 2020s). Regarding the complete study: A couple of women and a few men aged 18 to 49 years were included in the cohort. For each donor, three plates each were used for CD4 naive and CD4 memory, two plates were used for CD8 naive, and one plate was used for CD8 memory. To estimate repertoire size and how much clonotypes are shared between individuals, the study performed deep sequencing of blood TCR repertoires from a handful of healthy adults. To increase sequencing depth and limit assay-specific biases, TCR repertoire library preparation and sequencing were carried out by different laboratories using diverse techniques. Each donor's leukapheresis produced roughly between roughly 0.85 and 10 billion PBMCs.

Study-level results and caveats: Estimated clonotype richness was generally larger for naive than for memory subsets. Higher generation probabilities were observed for clonotypes shared by all four sorted-subset donors than for non-shared clonotypes. Around 5% of naive CD4, around 4% of naive CD8, 2.3% of memory CD4, and 0.35% to 0.4% of memory CD8 clonotypes were shared across a few donors. Based on pairwise subsampling, the degree of clonotype sharing among donors was expected to be affected by sequencing depth. Rarefaction of sorted-subset datasets indicated incomplete sequencing despite the large sequencing depth. Because the study included a small number of donors, the genetic and exposure-history diversity represented was limited. Sampling was restricted to blood, and TCR repertoires in tissue are likely to differ from TCR repertoires in blood.

The donors were healthy, HIV-negative adults who had no recently reported acute infections or vaccinations. Only Caucasian adults living in Nashville, Tennessee, USA were represented among the donors. CD4+ T cells were enriched by magnetic negative selection, after which naive cells were positively selected on CD45RA and the negative fraction was taken as the memory subset. Blood was collected by leukapheresis, and PBMCs were isolated by Ficoll-Histopaque density gradient centrifugation and then cryopreserved in liquid nitrogen vapor phase. Analytical flow cytometry was used to check the purity and quantity of every magnetically sorted T cell population. Genomic DNA was isolated from each sorted fraction and quantified by UV absorbance on a Nanodrop 2000c.

Material: memory CD4+ T cells from PBMCs. In light of the paper, this sample's cell subset or site label describes: CD45RA-negative fraction. The chain joins TRBV10-3 to TRBJ2-5; D gene: possibly TRBD2, on 6 matching bases. The tail of the sequence fits TRBJ2-7 better, so the J call may be wrong. The receptor was isolated from a man aged 18-30 years in good health. Some clones in this sample may be carry-over from other donors' samples. Here the CDR3 is given as CAGRREKQHEQYF. The bases are TGTGCCGGTCGGCGGGAAAAGCAACACGAGCAGTACTTC.